This T cell receptor beta chain was identified during a study of control samples from healthy donors and cancer patients. Repertoires were generated with immunoSEQ multiplex PCR, while TCRdb's copy carries only in-frame clones and drops some. The sample yields about 190,000 clones, about 90% seen once. V lost 8 bases to trimming and J lost 4 bases; unmatched junction nucleotides: 13. Looked up from germline, CDR1 is MNHEY and CDR2 is SMNVEV (reference sequence). The CDR3 length is 16 residues. This clone was found a few times. The clonotype was recovered from a man between 25 and 39 years old in good health. Sequencing was carried out using blood. The chain carries TRBV27 and TRBJ1-2, with 10 bases identical to TRBD1. In DNA, the CDR3 is TGTGCCAGCTCGTCTATGTTGGGACAGGGGTTCTATGGCTACACCTTC. It is translated as CASSSMLGQGFYGYTF.